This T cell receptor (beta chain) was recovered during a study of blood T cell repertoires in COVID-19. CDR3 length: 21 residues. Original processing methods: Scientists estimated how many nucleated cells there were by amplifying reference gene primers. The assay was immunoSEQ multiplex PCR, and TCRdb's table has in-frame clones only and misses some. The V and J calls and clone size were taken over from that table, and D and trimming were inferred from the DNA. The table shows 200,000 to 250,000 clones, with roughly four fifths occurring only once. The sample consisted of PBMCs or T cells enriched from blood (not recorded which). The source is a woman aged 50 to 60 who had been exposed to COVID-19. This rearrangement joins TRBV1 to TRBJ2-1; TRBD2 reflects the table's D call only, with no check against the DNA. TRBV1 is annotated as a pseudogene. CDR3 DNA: TGCACCAGCAGCCAAGATAGTGGAACTAGCGGGGGGTGGGACTCCTACAATGAGCAGTTCTTC. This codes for CTSSQDSGTSGGWDSYNEQFF.